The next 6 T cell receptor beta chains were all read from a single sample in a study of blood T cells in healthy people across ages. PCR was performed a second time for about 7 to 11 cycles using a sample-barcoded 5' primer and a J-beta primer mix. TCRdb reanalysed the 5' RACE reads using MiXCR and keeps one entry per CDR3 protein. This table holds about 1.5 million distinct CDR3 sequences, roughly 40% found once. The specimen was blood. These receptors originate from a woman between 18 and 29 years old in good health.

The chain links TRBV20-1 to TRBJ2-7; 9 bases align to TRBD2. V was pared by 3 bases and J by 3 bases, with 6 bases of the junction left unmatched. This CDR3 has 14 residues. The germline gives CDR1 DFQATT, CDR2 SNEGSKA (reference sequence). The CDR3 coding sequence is TGCAGTGCTAGTGAGACTAGCGGCGACTACGAGCAGTACTTC. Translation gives CSASETSGDYEQYF.

The CDR3 nucleotides read TGTGCCAGCAGCCAAGTAGCGGGACCCGGAAATGGCTACACCTTC. Translating it yields CASSQVAGPGNGYTF. The J gene is TRBJ1-2, the V gene TRBV14; TRBD1 is a possible D gene (5 bases). The CDR3 extends over 15 amino acids. Germline CDR1 is SGHDN and CDR2 is FVKESK. The V and J ends lost 1 base and 6 bases respectively, with 15 bases between them.

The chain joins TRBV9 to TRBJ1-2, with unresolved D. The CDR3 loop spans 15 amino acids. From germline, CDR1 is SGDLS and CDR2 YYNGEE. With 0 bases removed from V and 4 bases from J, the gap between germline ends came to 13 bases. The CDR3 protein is CASSVATDPAYGYTF. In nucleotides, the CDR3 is TGTGCCAGCAGCGTAGCTACGGATCCAGCCTATGGCTACACCTTC. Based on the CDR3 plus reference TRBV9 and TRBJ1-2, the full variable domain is DSGVTQTPKHLITATGQRVTLRCSPRSGDLSVYWYQQSLDQGLQFLIQYYNGEERAKGNILERFSAQQFPDLHSELNLSSLELGDSALYFCASSVATDPAYGYTFGSGTRLTVV.

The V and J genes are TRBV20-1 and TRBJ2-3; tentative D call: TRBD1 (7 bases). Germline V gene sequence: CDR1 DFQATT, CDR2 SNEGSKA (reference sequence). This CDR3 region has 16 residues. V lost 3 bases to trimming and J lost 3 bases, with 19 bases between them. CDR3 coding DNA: TGCAGTGCTAGCGGGCGCGGGGACAGTAAAACAGATACGCAGTATTTT. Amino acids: CSASGRGDSKTDTQYF.

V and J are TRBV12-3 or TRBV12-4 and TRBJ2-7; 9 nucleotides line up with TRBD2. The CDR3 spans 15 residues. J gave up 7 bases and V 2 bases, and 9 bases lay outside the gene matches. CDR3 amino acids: CASSLTSGLLGEQYF. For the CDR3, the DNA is TGTGCCAGCAGTTTAACTAGCGGGCTATTAGGGGAGCAGTACTTC.

In DNA, the CDR3 is TGCAGTGCTAGACTAGATACCGTAGCCAAAAACATTCAGTACTTC. This sequence encodes CSARLDTVAKNIQYF. The V gene is TRBV20-1, the J gene TRBJ2-4; D gene unclear. From germline, CDR1 is DFQATT and CDR2 SNEGSKA (reference sequence). V dropped 2 bases and J dropped 0 bases, with 11 bases sitting between them. The length of the CDR3 is 15 residues.